One and the same sample provided the 14 T cell receptor beta chains below, sequenced in a study of blood T cell repertoires in COVID-19. The table came from immunoSEQ multiplex PCR; TCRdb's copy has only in-frame clones and leaves some out. Of about 230,000 clones in the sample, roughly 84% were seen once. Sequenced sample: peripheral blood. The source is a woman in her forties or fifties with acute or convalescent COVID-19.

This clone has only a few counts. The rearrangement links TRBV29-1 to TRBJ2-3; 12 nucleotides agree with TRBD2. CDR3 length: 14 residues. V gave up 5 bases and J gave up 1 base; unmatched junction bases: 1. The V gene's germline CDR1 is SQVTM and CDR2 ANQGSEA. This CDR3 reads CSVRLAGGTDTQYF. The CDR3 DNA follows: TGCAGCGTTCGACTAGCGGGGGGCACAGATACGCAGTATTTT.

The rearrangement uses TRBV28 and TRBJ2-2; 8 positions match TRBD2. Germline V gene data show CDR1 as MDHEN and CDR2 as SYDVKM. The CDR3 is 15 amino acids. In nucleotides, the CDR3 is TGTGGCGTTAAGGGACCAGCGGGAGACACCGGGGAGCTGTTTTTT. Its protein product is CGVKGPAGDTGELFF.

Comments on this clone: Other nucleotide sequences from this sample produce the same CDR3. The chain employs TRBV5-1 and TRBJ1-1; D not resolved. Trimming shortened V by 5 bases and J by 1 base, and 6 bases separated the two germline ends. The CDR3 has 12 amino acids. CDR1 and CDR2 from the germline V gene are SGHRS and YFSETQ. The CDR3 reads CASSPGNTEAFF. In nucleotides, the CDR3 is TGCGCCAGCAGTCCAGGGAACACTGAAGCTTTCTTT.

This chain connects TRBV7-9 to TRBJ1-1, with 7 bases matching TRBD1. The CDR3 has 14 residues. CDR1 is SEHNR and CDR2 is FQNEAQ in the germline V gene (reference sequence). The trim removed 5 bases at V and 8 bases at J, leaving 11 bases unmatched. The CDR3 protein is CASSNAGTAAEAFF. In DNA form, the CDR3 reads TGTGCCAGCAGCAACGCCGGGACAGCGGCGGAAGCTTTCTTT.

The chain employs TRBV6-5 and TRBJ1-2; TRBD1 agrees at 10 bases. Per germline, CDR1 MNHEY and CDR2 SVGAGI. This CDR3 contains 14 residues. J was trimmed by 6 bases and V by 6 bases; bases with no gene match: 7. The CDR3 DNA reads TGTGCCAGCAGCCCCGGGACAGGGGCCCATGGCTACACCTTC. It specifies CASSPGTGAHGYTF.

This chain uses TRBV4-1 with TRBJ2-2; 8 bases map to TRBD1. The J segment lost 0 bases and the V segment lost 8 bases, leaving 2 bases of the junction unmatched. Germline V gene data show CDR1 as MGHRA and CDR2 as YSYEKL. This CDR3 region has 14 residues. As DNA, the CDR3 is TGCGCCAGCGGGGGACAGGCGAACACCGGGGAGCTGTTTTTT. Protein product: CASGGQANTGELFF.

This clone appeared once. J is TRBJ1-1 and V is TRBV28, with D unclear. The V and J ends lost 2 bases and 4 bases respectively, with 14 bases between them. Germline V gene data show CDR1 as MDHEN and CDR2 as SYDVKM. This CDR3 region has 15 residues. As DNA, the CDR3 is TGTGCCAGCAGTTTACTTTACGAAGGGAGCACTGAAGCTTTCTTT. Its translation: CASSLLYEGSTEAFF.

The CDR3 nucleotides read TGTGCCAGCAGGGACAGCGGGGGATCCTACAATGAGCAGTTCTTC. Translated: CASRDSGGSYNEQFF. The J gene is TRBJ2-1, the V gene TRBV6-6, with 8 nucleotides matching TRBD2. V shed 6 bases and J 1 base; nucleotides not matched to a gene: 5. The CDR3 sequence is 15 residues long. Germline V gives CDR1 MNHNY, CDR2 SVGAGI (reference sequence).

A few counts support this clone. This chain joins TRBV10-3 and TRBJ2-1; 11 nucleotides match TRBD2. J lost 2 bases, V lost 6 bases, and 3 bases had no gene match. The CDR3 extends over 15 amino acids. CDR1 and CDR2 (germline): ENHRY, SYGVKD. This CDR3 is CAIRQTSGTYNEQFF. CDR3 nucleotide sequence: TGTGCCATCAGACAGACTAGCGGGACCTACAATGAGCAGTTCTTC.

V is TRBV12-3 or TRBV12-4 and J is TRBJ2-7; TRBD2 agrees at 8 bases. The CDR3 contains 13 residues. After removal of 6 bases from V and 3 bases from J, the junction contained 4 bases not matched to a gene. The CDR3 DNA reads as TGTGCCAGCAGGGCGGGGGGCTACTACGAGCAGTACTTC. Its translation is CASRAGGYYEQYF.

The chain couples TRBV28 to TRBJ1-5, with 9 bases identical to TRBD1. Trimming took 6 bases from V and 2 from J; bases not matched to a gene: 8. The CDR3 runs to 16 residues. CDR1 and CDR2 (germline): MDHEN, SYDVKM. Written as DNA, the CDR3 is TGTGCCAGCAGCGGTCACAGGGGGCTTGGCAATCAGCCCCAGCATTTT. Translating gives CASSGHRGLGNQPQHF.

In its sample, this clone was seen once. CDR3 DNA sequence: TGTGCCAGCAGCCTGACGGAGTCCTACGAGCAGTACTTC. Its translation is CASSLTESYEQYF. The V call is TRBV14, the J call TRBJ2-7; D unresolved. Deletions cut 4 bases from V and 1 base from J, with 8 bases between. Germline CDR1 SGHDN, CDR2 FVKESK. This CDR3 is built from 13 residues.

The chain uses TRBV12-3 or TRBV12-4 and TRBJ2-2, with TRBD1 identical over 7 bases. V gave up 5 bases and J gave up 6 bases; unmatched junction bases: 3. The CDR3 extends over 13 amino acids. The CDR3 bases are TGTGCCAGCAGTCAGACAGGGCCCGGGGAGCTGTTTTTT. It codes for CASSQTGPGELFF.

This chain joins TRBV6-5 and TRBJ2-3; D unclear. The germline V gene encodes CDR1 MNHEY and CDR2 SVGAGI. The CDR3 is 15 amino acids. The germline V and J ends were trimmed by 6 bases and 1 base, with 14 bases remaining between them. CDR3 protein: CASRTLEKRTDTQYF. The CDR3 DNA reads TGTGCCAGCAGAACTCTCGAGAAGCGCACAGATACGCAGTATTTT.